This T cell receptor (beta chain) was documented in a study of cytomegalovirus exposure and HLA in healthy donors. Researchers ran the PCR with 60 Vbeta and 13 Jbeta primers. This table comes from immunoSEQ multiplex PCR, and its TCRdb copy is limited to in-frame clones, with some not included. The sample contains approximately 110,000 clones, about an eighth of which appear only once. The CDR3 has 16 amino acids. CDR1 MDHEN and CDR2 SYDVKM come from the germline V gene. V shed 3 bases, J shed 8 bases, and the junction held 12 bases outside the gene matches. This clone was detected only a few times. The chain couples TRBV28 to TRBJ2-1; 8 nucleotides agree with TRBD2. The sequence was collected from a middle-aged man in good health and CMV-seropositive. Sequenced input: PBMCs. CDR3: CASSFPRGRSIYEQFF. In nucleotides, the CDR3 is TGTGCCAGCAGTTTCCCTCGCGGGAGGTCCATTTATGAGCAGTTCTTC.